This T cell receptor beta chain was captured by sequencing in a study of T-cell reconstitution after alpha-beta-depleted transplantation in children (TCRdb year 2016). Looking at the study overall: Using TCR repertoire profiling, the study quantitatively followed how T-cell immune reconstitution unfolded in children after TCRalphabeta/CD19-depleted allogeneic hematopoietic cell transplantation.

There are 15 amino acids in the CDR3, from cysteine to phenylalanine inclusive. The retained sequence is limited to the CDR3, 45 bases, with the frame set at the first base. V sheds 5 bases and J sheds 3 bases, leaving 14 bases between their ends. The treatment or condition label, read with the paper, signifies: allogeneic hematopoietic cell transplantation with graft depleted of TCRalphabeta T cells and CD19 B cells. TCRalphabeta/CD19-depleted allogeneic hematopoietic cell grafts were given to the transplant recipients, all of whom were children. The library came from PCR. The sequencing machine was an Illumina HiSeq 2500. TCR library preparation used molecular barcoding, with unique molecular identifiers applied to normalize quantification of the TCRbeta repertoire. TCRdb took the public reads, trimmed them with fastp at Q25, ran MiXCR for clone calling and kept in-frame beta chains. Records with the same CDR3 protein are collapsed into one entry carrying the most frequent genes and DNA. This sample gives about 460,000 distinct CDR3 sequences in total; about 11% of them show up just once. The ten largest account for 2% to 2.5% of the sample.

Findings and caveats that apply to the study as a whole: Hyperexpanded clone frequencies declined over subsequent months; after one year, T-cell counts and TCRbeta diversity were mostly attributed to newly produced T cells. The apparently early recovery of alphabetaT-cell counts about two months after transplant reportedly depended on only several hundred rapidly expanded clones that came from non-depleted graft cells. In some patients, the high TCRbeta diversity seen at day 60 was put down to recipient T cells and intrathymic progenitors that had survived conditioning.

This clonotype was detected a few times. This clone's antigen is unknown. The sample holds no much larger clone one base away, and base qualities are not on file. The source material was PBMCs, sampled before TCRalphabeta/CD19-depleted stem cell transplant. The receptor was isolated from a child aged 2 to 10 with inherited bone marrow failure, due to receive a stem cell transplant. The sequence links TRBV12-3 or TRBV12-4 to TRBJ2-1; perhaps TRBD1 is the D gene, with 6 bases matching. The DNA sequence is TGTGCCAGCAGTCCCCGAGAGGGGGTCTACAATGAGCAGTTCTTC. It specifies CASSPREGVYNEQFF.